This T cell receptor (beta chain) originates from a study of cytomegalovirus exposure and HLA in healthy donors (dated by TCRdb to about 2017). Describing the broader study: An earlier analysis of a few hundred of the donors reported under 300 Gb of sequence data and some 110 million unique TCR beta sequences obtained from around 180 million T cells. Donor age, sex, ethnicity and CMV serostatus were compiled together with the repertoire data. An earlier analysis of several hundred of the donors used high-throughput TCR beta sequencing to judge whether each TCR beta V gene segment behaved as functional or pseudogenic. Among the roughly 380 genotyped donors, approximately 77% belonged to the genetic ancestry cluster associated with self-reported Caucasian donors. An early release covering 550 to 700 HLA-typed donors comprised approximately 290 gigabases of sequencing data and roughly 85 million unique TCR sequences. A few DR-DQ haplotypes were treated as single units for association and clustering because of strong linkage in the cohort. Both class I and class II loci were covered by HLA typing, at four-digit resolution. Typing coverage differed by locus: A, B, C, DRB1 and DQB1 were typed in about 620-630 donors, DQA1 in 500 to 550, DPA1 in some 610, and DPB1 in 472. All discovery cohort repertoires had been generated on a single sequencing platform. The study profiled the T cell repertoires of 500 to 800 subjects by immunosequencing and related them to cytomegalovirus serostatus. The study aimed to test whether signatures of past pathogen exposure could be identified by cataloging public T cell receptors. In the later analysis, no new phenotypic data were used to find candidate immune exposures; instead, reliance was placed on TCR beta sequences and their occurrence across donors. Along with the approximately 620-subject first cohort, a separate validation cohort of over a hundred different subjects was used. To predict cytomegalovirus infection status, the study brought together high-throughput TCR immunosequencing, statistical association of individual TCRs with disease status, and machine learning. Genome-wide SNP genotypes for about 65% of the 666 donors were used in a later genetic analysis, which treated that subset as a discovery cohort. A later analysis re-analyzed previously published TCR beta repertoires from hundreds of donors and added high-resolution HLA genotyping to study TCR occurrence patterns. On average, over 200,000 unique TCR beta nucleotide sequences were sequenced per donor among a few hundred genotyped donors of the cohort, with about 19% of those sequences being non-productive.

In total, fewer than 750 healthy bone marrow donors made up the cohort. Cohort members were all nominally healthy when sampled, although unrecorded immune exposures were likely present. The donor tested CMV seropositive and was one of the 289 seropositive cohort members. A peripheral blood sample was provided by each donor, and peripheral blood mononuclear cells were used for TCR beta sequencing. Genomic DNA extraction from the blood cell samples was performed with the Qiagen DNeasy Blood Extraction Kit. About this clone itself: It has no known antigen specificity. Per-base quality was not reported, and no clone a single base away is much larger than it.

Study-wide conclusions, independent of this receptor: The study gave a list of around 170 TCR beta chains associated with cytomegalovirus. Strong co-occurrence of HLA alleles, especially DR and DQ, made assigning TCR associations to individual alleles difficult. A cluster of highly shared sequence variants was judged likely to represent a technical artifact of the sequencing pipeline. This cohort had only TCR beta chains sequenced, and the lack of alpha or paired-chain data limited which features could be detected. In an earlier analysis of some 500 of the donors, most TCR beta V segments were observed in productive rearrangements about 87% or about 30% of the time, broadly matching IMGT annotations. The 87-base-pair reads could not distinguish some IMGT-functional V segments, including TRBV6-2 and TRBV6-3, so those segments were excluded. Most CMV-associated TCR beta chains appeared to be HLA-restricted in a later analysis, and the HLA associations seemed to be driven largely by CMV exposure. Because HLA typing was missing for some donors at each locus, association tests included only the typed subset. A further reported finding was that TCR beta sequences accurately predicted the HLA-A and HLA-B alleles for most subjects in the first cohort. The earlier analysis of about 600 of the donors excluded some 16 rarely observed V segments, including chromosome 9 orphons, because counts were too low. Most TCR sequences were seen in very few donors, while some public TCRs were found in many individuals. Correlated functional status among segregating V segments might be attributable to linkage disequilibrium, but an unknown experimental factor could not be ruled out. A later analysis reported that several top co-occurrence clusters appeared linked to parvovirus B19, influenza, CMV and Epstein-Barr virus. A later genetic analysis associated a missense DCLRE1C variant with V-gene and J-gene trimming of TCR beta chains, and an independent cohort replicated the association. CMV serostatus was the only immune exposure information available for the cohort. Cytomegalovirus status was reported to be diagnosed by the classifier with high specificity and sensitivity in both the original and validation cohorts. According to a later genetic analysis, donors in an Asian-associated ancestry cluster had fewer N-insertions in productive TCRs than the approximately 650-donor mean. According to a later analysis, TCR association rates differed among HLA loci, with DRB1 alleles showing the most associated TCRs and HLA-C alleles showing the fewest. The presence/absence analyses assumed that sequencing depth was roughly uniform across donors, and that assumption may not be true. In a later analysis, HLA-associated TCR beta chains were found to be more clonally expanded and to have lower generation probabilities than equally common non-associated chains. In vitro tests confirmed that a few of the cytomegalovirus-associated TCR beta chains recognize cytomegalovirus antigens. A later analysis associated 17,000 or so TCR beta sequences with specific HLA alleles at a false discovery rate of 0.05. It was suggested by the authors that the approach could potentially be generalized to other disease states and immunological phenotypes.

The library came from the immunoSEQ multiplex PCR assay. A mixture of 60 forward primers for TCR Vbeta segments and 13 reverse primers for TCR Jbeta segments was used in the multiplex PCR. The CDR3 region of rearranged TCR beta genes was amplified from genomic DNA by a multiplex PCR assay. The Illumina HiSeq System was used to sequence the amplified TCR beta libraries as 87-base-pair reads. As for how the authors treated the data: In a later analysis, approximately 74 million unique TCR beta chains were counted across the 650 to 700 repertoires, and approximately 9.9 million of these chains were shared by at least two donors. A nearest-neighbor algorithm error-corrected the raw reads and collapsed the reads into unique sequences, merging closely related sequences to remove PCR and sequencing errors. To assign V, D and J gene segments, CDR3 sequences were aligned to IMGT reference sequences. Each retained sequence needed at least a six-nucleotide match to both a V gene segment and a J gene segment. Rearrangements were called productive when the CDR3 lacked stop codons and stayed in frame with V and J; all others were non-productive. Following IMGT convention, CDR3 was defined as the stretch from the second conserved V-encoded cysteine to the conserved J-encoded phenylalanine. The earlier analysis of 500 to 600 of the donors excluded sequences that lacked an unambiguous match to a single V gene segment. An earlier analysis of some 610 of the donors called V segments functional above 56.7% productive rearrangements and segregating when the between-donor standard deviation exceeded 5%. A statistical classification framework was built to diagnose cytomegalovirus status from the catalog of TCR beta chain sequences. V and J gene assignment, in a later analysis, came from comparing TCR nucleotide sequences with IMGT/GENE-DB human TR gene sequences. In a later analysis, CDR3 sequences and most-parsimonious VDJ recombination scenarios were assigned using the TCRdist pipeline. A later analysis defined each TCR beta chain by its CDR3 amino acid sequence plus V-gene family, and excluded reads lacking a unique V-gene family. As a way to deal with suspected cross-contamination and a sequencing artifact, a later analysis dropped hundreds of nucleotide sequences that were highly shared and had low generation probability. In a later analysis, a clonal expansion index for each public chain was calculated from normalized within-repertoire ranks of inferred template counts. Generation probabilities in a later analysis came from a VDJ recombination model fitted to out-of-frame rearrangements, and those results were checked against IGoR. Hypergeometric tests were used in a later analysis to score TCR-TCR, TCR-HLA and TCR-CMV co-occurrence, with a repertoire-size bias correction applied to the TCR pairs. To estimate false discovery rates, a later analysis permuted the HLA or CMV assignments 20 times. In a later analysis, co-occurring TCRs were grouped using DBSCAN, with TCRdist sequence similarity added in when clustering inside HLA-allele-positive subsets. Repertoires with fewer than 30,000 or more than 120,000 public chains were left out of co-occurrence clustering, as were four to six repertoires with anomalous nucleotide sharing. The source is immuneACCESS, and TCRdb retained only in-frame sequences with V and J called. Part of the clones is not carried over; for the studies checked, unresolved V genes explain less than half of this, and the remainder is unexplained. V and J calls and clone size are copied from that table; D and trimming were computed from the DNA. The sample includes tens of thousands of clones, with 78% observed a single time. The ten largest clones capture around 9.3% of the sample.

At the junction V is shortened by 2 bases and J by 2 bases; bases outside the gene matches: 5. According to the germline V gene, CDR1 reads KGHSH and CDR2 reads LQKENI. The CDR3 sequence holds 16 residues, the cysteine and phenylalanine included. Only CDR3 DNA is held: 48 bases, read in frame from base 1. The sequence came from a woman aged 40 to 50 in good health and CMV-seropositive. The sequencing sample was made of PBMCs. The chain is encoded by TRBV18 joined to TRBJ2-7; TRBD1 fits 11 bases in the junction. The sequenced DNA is TGTGCCAGCTCACCAGCCGGGACAGGGGGTGCCTACGAGCAGTACTTC. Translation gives CASSPAGTGGAYEQYF.